These 18 T cell receptor beta chains originate from one sample sequenced in a study of human T cells and chemical hapten exposure. From the RACE reads, TCRdb called clonotypes with MiXCR, one entry per CDR3 protein. Here the sample spans a few hundred thousand distinct CDR3 sequences, around 7.3% being singletons. Time point denoted: pre-sensitization, week 0. Treatment in this sample: therapeutic diphenylcyclopropenone sensitization with weekly scalp DPC. The starting material was whole blood, obtained in connection with sensitization to the hapten diphenylcyclopropenone (DPC). These receptors originate from a man between 18 and 35 years old with alopecia areata. Some clones in this sample may be carry-over from other donors' samples.

The table lists this clonotype with many counts. The chain joins TRBV6-2 or TRBV6-3 to TRBJ1-1; D is unclear. V was clipped by 2 bases and J by 1 base, with 8 bases between them. The germline V gene encodes CDR1 MNHEY and CDR2 SVGEGT. The CDR3 is made up of 14 amino acids. In nucleotides, the CDR3 is TGTGCCAGCAGTTACCCTAAGGCGAACACTGAAGCTTTCTTT. Encoded protein: CASSYPKANTEAFF.

This clonotype came up many times. The rearrangement links TRBV7-2 to TRBJ2-7; D gene ambiguous. Germline V gene sequence: CDR1 SGHTA, CDR2 FQGNSA. This CDR3 is 13 amino acids long. The ends were cut back, 3 bases at V and 3 bases at J, with 9 bases in the middle. The CDR3 DNA reads TGTGCCAGCAGCTTCTCCATATACTACGAGCAGTACGTC. Residues: CASSFSIYYEQYV.

This clonotype was seen only a few times. The chain employs TRBV27 and TRBJ1-5, with D tentatively TRBD1 (6 bases). CDR1 and CDR2 (germline): MNHEY, SMNVEV (reference sequence). This CDR3 has 17 residues. V lost 2 bases to trimming and J lost 1 base, with 15 bases between them. The CDR3 region has the DNA TGTGCCAGCAGTTTACAAGGGGGAGTATTAAGCAATCAGCCCCAGCATTTT. The encoded protein is CASSLQGGVLSNQPQHF.

This clonotype appeared a few times. The rearrangement uses TRBV4-3 and TRBJ2-5; D not certain. The V end was cut by 1 base, the J end by 3 bases, with 9 bases between. This CDR3 has 14 amino acids. Germline V gene lookup returns CDR1 LGHNA and CDR2 YSLEER. CDR3 region: CASSQGVSKETQYF. Written as DNA, the CDR3 is TGCGCCAGCAGCCAAGGGGTCAGTAAAGAGACCCAGTACTTC.

This clonotype occurred many times. The gene calls are TRBV12-3 or TRBV12-4 and TRBJ2-3; 8 bases fit TRBD2. With V trimmed by 5 bases and J by 3 bases, 10 bases remained unmatched. The CDR3 is 16 residues long. CDR3 in DNA: TGTGCCAGCAGTCCCTATAGCGGGGAAGGGACAGATACGCAGTATTTT. Translating gives CASSPYSGEGTDTQYF.

This clonotype was detected ten times or more. The chain recombines TRBV11-2 with TRBJ1-3; D is uncertain. Trimming left V 0 bases short and J 3 bases short, with 9 bases between. The CDR3 has 15 residues. CDR1 is SGHAT, CDR2 FQNNGV, per germline. CDR3 coding DNA: TGTGCCAGCAGCTTAGAGCCCGGGAATGGAAACACCATATATTTT. This gives the protein CASSLEPGNGNTIYF. Full variable domain (rest looked up from reference TRBV11-2 and TRBJ1-3): EAGVAQSPRYKIIEKRQSVAFWCNPISGHATLYWYQQILGQGPKLLIQFQNNGVVDDSQLPKDRFSAERLKGVDSTLKIQPAKLEDSAVYLCASSLEPGNGNTIYFGEGSWLTVV.

There are many counts of this clonotype. This chain uses TRBV7-9 with TRBJ1-3, with no clear D. Germline CDR1 is SEHNR and CDR2 is FQNEAQ (reference sequence). The CDR3 has 15 amino acids. V was cut by 4 bases and J by 0 bases, with 10 bases left in between. The CDR3 DNA reads as TGTGCCAGCAGCTCCCAGCGGAGCTCTGGAAACACCATATATTTT. Translation gives CASSSQRSSGNTIYF.

This clonotype has ten or more counts. The chain is built from TRBV28 and TRBJ1-5, with D tentatively TRBD1 (5 bases). This CDR3 spans 15 amino acids. Trimming left V 4 bases short and J 3 bases short, with 13 bases between. CDR1 and CDR2 from the germline V gene are MDHEN and SYDVKM. In DNA form, the CDR3 reads TGTGCCAGCAGTTCCGGGACGGTAGACAATCAGCCCCAGCATTTT. Translated: CASSSGTVDNQPQHF.

The chain combines TRBV7-3 with TRBJ2-3; D is unclear. In germline, CDR1 is SGHTA, CDR2 FQGTGA. There are 15 residues in the CDR3. V dropped 2 bases and J dropped 4 bases, with 13 bases sitting between them. CDR3 residues: CASSLGRLRADTQYF. CDR3 nucleotides: TGTGCCAGCAGCTTAGGACGGTTAAGAGCAGATACGCAGTATTTT.

This clonotype showed up just a few times. This chain connects TRBV7-6 to TRBJ2-3; unclear D gene. Per germline, CDR1 SGHVS and CDR2 FNYEAQ. The V gene lost 3 bases and the J gene lost 3 bases, with 7 bases spanning the gap. The CDR3 has 13 residues. The CDR3 spells CASSLQVTDTQYF. CDR3 bases: TGTGCCAGCAGCTTGCAGGTTACAGATACGCAGTATTTT. Drawing the rest from reference TRBV7-6 and TRBJ2-3, the complete variable domain is GAGVSQSPRYKVTKRGQDVALRCDPISGHVSLYWYRQALGQGPEFLTYFNYEAQQDKSGLPNDRFSAERPEGSISTLTIQRTEQRDSAMYRCASSLQVTDTQYFGPGTRLTVL.

This clonotype was observed a handful of times. CDR3 sequence: CSARVQGLPPQYF. The CDR3 coding sequence is TGCAGTGCTAGAGTACAGGGGTTGCCGCCGCAGTACTTC. The gene calls are TRBV20-1 and TRBJ2-7, with 7 bases identical to TRBD1. The CDR3 runs to 13 residues. The junction had 9 bases not matched to a gene; V was cut back by 1 base and J by 9 bases. Germline assignment: CDR1 DFQATT and CDR2 SNEGSKA (reference sequence).

The CDR3 here is CSARDSSATDTQYF. The CDR3 region has the DNA TGCAGTGCTAGGGACAGCTCAGCCACAGATACGCAGTATTTT. The gene calls are TRBV20-1 and TRBJ2-3; D is perhaps TRBD1 (6 bases). This CDR3 is built from 14 residues. V was clipped by 3 bases and J by 2 bases, with 12 bases between them. Germline loops: CDR1 DFQATT, CDR2 SNEGSKA (reference sequence).

This clonotype was seen ten or more times. The V gene is TRBV7-2, the J gene TRBJ1-6; 8 nucleotides agree with TRBD1. There are 16 residues in the CDR3. J lost 7 bases, V lost 5 bases, and 10 bases had no gene match. Germline CDR1 and CDR2: SGHTA and FQGNSA. The DNA of the CDR3 is TGTGCCAGCAGCATGACAGGGGCGGTAGGAAATTCACCCCTCCACTTT. This gives the protein CASSMTGAVGNSPLHF.

The chain carries TRBV20-1 and TRBJ2-1; D may be TRBD2 (6 bases). Per the germline V gene, CDR1 is DFQATT and CDR2 is SNEGSKA (reference sequence). V was trimmed by 2 bases and J by 3 bases, leaving 14 bases between them. The CDR3 is 15 amino acids. The CDR3 is CSARPAGTLYNEQFF. CDR3 nucleotides: TGCAGTGCTAGACCCGCCGGGACTCTCTACAATGAGCAGTTCTTC.

This clonotype was counted only a few times. CDR3 sequence reads: CSAISQGSVNEKLFF. The DNA for the CDR3 is TGCAGTGCTATTTCCCAGGGATCGGTGAATGAAAAACTGTTTTTT. This rearrangement joins TRBV20-1 to TRBJ1-4, with TRBD1 as a possible D gene (5 bases). CDR3 size: 15 residues. V was trimmed by 4 bases and J by 5 bases, leaving 17 bases between them. Germline V gene sequence: CDR1 DFQATT, CDR2 SNEGSKA (reference sequence).

The sample holds a few counts of this clonotype. V usage is TRBV5-5 and J usage is TRBJ2-5; 8 nucleotides align to TRBD1. With V trimmed by 4 bases and J by 4 bases, 12 bases remained unmatched. Germline loops: CDR1 SGHKS, CDR2 YYEKEE (reference sequence). This CDR3 spans 16 amino acids. The CDR3 coding sequence is TGTGCCAGCAGCCCCATCAGGGGGACAGGAGGAGAGACCCAGTACTTC. As protein: CASSPIRGTGGETQYF.

This clonotype was picked up a small number of times. The CDR3 DNA sequence: TGTGCCAGCAGTACCCAGCCTGGCTCACAGGGCGGCTATGGCTACACCTTC. Amino acids: CASSTQPGSQGGYGYTF. The V and J genes are TRBV6-6 and TRBJ1-2; D is possibly TRBD1 (6 bases). Germline V gene sequence: CDR1 MNHNY, CDR2 SVGAGI (reference sequence). The V end was cut by 5 bases, the J end by 4 bases, with 23 bases between. CDR3 length equals 17 residues.

The rearrangement joins TRBV7-9 to TRBJ2-7, with unresolved D. Looked up from germline, CDR1 is SEHNR and CDR2 is FQNEAQ (reference sequence). Trimming stripped 5 bases from V and 1 base from J, with 12 bases between. The CDR3 covers 14 residues. CDR3 bases: TGTGCCAGCAGCCTCACGGCCGGATCCTACGAGCAGTACGTC. It encodes CASSLTAGSYEQYV.